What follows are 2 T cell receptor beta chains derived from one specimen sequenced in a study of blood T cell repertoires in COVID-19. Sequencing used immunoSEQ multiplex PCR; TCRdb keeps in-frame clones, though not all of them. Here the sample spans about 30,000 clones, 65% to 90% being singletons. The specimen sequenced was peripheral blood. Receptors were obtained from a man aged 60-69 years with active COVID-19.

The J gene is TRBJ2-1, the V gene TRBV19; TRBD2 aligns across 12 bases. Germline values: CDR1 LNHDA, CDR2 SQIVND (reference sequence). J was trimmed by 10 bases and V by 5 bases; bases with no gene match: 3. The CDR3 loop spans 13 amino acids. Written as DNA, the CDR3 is TGTGCCAGTAGTCGAGGACTAGCGGGAGAGCAGTTCTTC. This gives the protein CASSRGLAGEQFF.

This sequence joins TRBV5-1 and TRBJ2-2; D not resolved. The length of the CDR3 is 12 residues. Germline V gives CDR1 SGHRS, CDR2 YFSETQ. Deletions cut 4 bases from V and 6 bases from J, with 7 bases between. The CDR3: CASSPTSGELFF. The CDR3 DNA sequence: TGCGCCAGCAGCCCGACTTCCGGGGAGCTGTTTTTT.